Sequencing of this TCR beta chain was carried out in a study of shared T cell receptors in the human thymus. The germline V and J ends were trimmed by 4 bases and 14 bases, with 17 bases remaining between them. Germline V gives CDR1 SGHAT, CDR2 FQNNGV. This CDR3 is built from 12 residues. Sequenced by immunoSEQ multiplex PCR; TCRdb stores in-frame clones only, minus some. The sample includes around 340,000 clones, 95% of them seen just once. Sequencing was performed on thymocytes. This receptor was taken from a human donor. The J gene is TRBJ1-2, the V gene TRBV11-2; the D is unclear. CDR3 sequence: CASSSSTTTKTF. As DNA, the CDR3 is TGTGCCAGCAGCTCTTCGACAACCACGAAAACCTTC.